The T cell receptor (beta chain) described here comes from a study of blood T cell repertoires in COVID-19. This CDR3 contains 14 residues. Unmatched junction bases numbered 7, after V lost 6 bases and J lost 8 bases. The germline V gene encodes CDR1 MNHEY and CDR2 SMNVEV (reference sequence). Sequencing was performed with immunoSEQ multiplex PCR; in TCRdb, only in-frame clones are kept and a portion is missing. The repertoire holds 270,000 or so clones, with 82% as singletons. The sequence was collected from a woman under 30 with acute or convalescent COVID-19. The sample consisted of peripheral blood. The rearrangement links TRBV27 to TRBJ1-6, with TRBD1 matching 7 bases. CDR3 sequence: CASSRGTAYSPLHF. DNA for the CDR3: TGTGCCAGCAGCCGAGGGACAGCTTATTCACCCCTCCACTTT.